The sequence of this T cell receptor beta chain was determined in a study of T cells after yellow fever vaccination. Study findings and constraints: Most clones from primary vaccination resurfaced after the booster (around 95% CD4, around 90% CD8).

TCRdb ran MiXCR on the 5' RACE reads and lists one entry per CDR3 protein. The table has some 120,000 distinct CDR3 sequences, approximately 8.4% seen once. This clonotype was seen ten or more times. Antigen: not known. This specimen was CD8+ T cells sorted from PBMCs, taken 45 days after the yellow fever booster vaccination. The TCR was taken from a man in his thirties or forties who received the YFV17D yellow fever vaccine.

CDR3: CASSHNDRVLYEQYF. CDR3 DNA sequence: TGTGCCAGCAGCCACAACGACAGGGTGCTCTACGAGCAGTACTTC. The V gene is TRBV7-8, the J gene TRBJ2-7, with TRBD1 identical over 7 bases. The CDR3 is made up of 15 amino acids. Per germline, CDR1 SGHVS and CDR2 FQNEAQ. The V segment lost 5 bases and the J segment 3 bases; nucleotides outside the gene matches: 10.